This record concerns one T cell receptor beta chain sequence. Its cognate antigen has yet to be identified. Within one base of it there is no much larger clone, and no base qualities were kept. This entry is derived from a study of patients and donors after allogeneic stem cell transplantation (dated by TCRdb to about 2020). CDR1 and CDR2, per the germline V gene (reference sequence), are SEHNR and FQNEAQ. The CDR3 covers 12 residues, taking in both the cysteine and the phenylalanine. Only the CDR3 region is kept as DNA, spanning 36 bases read in frame from base 1. Trimming removed 5 bases from V and 3 bases from J, leaving 5 bases between the germline ends. To prepare the library, RT-PCR was applied. Sequencing relied on a NextSeq 550. The public reads were reanalyzed by TCRdb: fastp trimming at Q25, MiXCR alignment, in-frame beta chains only. Here each entry gathers all rows of one CDR3 protein and keeps the most common genes and DNA. The sample has about 110,000 distinct CDR3 sequences on record, around 35% of them singletons. In total, the top ten clones hold around 30% of the sample.

Sequencing was performed on blood, either unsorted or a sorted T cell fraction (not recorded which). This clonotype was obtained from a human donor who was either an allogeneic HSCT recipient or a stem cell or donor lymphocyte infusion donor (not recorded which). It is not recorded whose cells these are; they may come from a transplant donor. The sequence joins TRBV7-9 to TRBJ1-5; too little of a D gene remains to name it. Read as DNA, the sequence is TGTGCCAGCAGCAAGGTCAATCAGCCCCAGCATTTT. It translates as CASSKVNQPQHF.